The clone carrying this T cell receptor beta chain was counted at least ten times. This sample stems from a study of spatial heterogeneity in lung cancer. The time point is: sample taken at primary tumor resection. Extraction of whole RNA from tumor, nontumor lung or frozen PBMC preceded unsorted sequencing. The donor group consisted of over 60 patients who had untreated, early-stage non-small cell lung cancer. Individual TCR cDNA molecules each bore their own unique molecular identifier. MiXCR, run by TCRdb on the 5' RACE reads, gives a single entry per CDR3 protein. The table lists around 10,000 distinct CDR3 sequences, 3.9% of them singletons. The CDR3 spans 14 residues. The V end lost 5 bases, the J end lost 3 bases, and 17 bases lay between the germline ends. Germline loops: CDR1 DFQATT, CDR2 SNEGSKA (reference sequence).

The sequence was collected from a male donor with early-stage non-small cell lung cancer. The J gene is TRBJ2-7, the V gene TRBV20-1; a possible D gene is TRBD1 (7 bases). The sample consisted of normal lung tissue next to the tumor, taken at surgery. Here the CDR3 reads CSAVGAGGNYEQYF. The CDR3 coding sequence is TGCAGTGCTGTGGGGGCAGGGGGGAACTACGAGCAGTACTTC.